These T cell receptor beta chains were read from a single sample in a study of T cell changes during pregnancy in multiple sclerosis. Here immunoSEQ multiplex PCR was the method, and the copy in TCRdb shows in-frame clones only, minus some. The table lists about 68,000 clones, about 90% of them singletons. The sequenced sample was peripheral blood, obtained in the second trimester of pregnancy. These receptors were taken from a female donor with multiple sclerosis, enrolled in a pregnancy study. The CDR3 runs from the conserved cysteine through the conserved F or W. Each record gives: D gene, V gene, clone size, J gene, CDR3 DNA, CDR3 protein. D genes are given only for firm matches. Not all rows give a size; the values are once, few, many and, for expanded clones, a class.

TRBD1	TRBV4-3	-	TRBJ2-5	TGCGCCAGCAGCCAAGGACTTGACAGGGGGGCCCCGACCCAGTACTTC	CASSQGLDRGAPTQYF
-	TRBV5-5	-	TRBJ1-2	TGTGCCAGCAGCTTGGCAGTGGTTATAACAGGGAAGTCTGGCTACACCTTC	CASSLAVVITGKSGYTF
TRBD2	TRBV2	-	TRBJ2-3	TGTGCCAGCGGGGGGGAGCGGGGGGCCACAGATACGCAGTATTTT	CASGGERGATDTQYF
-	TRBV14	-	TRBJ2-5	TGTGCCAGCAGCCAAGAGTTCGGTAGCGGCTACCAAGAGACCCAGTACTTC	CASSQEFGSGYQETQYF
-	TRBV4-3	once	TRBJ1-6	TGCGCCAGCAGCCAAAACTTCCCCAATTCACCCCTCCACTTT	CASSQNFPNSPLHF
-	TRBV7-2	-	TRBJ1-2	TGTGCCAGCAGCCCGACAAACTATGGCTACACCTTC	CASSPTNYGYTF
TRBD1	TRBV14	-	TRBJ2-7	TGTGCCAGCAGCTACCTCGGGACAGGGACCTACGAGCAGTACTTC	CASSYLGTGTYEQYF
TRBD1	TRBV27	-	TRBJ2-7	TGTGCCAGCAGTGACAGGGGCCCTGCCTACGAGCAGTACTTC	CASSDRGPAYEQYF
TRBD2	TRBV5-3	-	TRBJ2-3	TGTGCCAGAAGCTCTACCGGGACTAGCGTTACAGATACGCAGTATTTT	CARSSTGTSVTDTQYF
TRBD1	TRBV7-2	-	TRBJ1-6	TGTGCCAGCAGTGCCGGACAGGGAGGTTCACCCCTCCACTTT	CASSAGQGGSPLHF
-	TRBV5-6	-	TRBJ1-2	TGTGCCAGCAGCTTCGGCCAGGGGCACTATGGCTACACCTTC	CASSFGQGHYGYTF
-	TRBV4-3	-	TRBJ1-1	TGCGCCAGCAGCCAAGATCTGGCCAGGGTGAACACTGAAGCTTTCTTT	CASSQDLARVNTEAFF
-	TRBV9	-	TRBJ2-7	TGTGCCAGCAGCGTAGACCCCGGCTACGAGCAGTACTTC	CASSVDPGYEQYF
TRBD2	TRBV7-9	few	TRBJ2-7	TGTGCCAGCAGCTTTATAGCTAGCGGGGTCTACGAGCAGTACTTC	CASSFIASGVYEQYF
TRBD1	TRBV5-6	-	TRBJ2-3	TGTGCCAGCAGCACAGGGACAGGCGCTAGCACAGATACGCAGTATTTT	CASSTGTGASTDTQYF
-	TRBV6-5	-	TRBJ2-5	TGTGCCAGCAGCCTATCGGGGACCCAGTACTTC	CASSLSGTQYF
TRBD1	TRBV5-4	-	TRBJ2-2	TGTGCCAGCAGCAAAGGGACAGGGGGTGTCACCGGGGAGCTGTTTTTT	CASSKGTGGVTGELFF
-	TRBV4-3	-	TRBJ1-4	TGCGCCAGCAGCCAAGTTCGGGAGAATGAAAAACTGTTTTTT	CASSQVRENEKLFF
-	TRBV7-9	-	TRBJ2-2	TGTGCCAGCAGCTTACGCAGGGTTAACACCGGGGAGCTGTTTTTT	CASSLRRVNTGELFF
TRBD1	TRBV7-2	once	TRBJ1-2	TGTGCCAGCAGCCTCGGGACAGCTCGTCGGGGCTACACCTTC	CASSLGTARRGYTF
-	TRBV2	once	TRBJ1-1	TGTGCCAGCGGGGGGTTGGGGGGGACTGAAGCTTTCTTT	CASGGLGGTEAFF
-	TRBV4-1	once	TRBJ1-6	TGCGCCAGCAGCCAAATCCTGTTCTCACCCCTCCACTTT	CASSQILFSPLHF
-	TRBV5-1	-	TRBJ2-3	TGCGCCAGCAGCTTGGAGCCAGGTCGAAGCACAGATACGCAGTATTTT	CASSLEPGRSTDTQYF
-	TRBV4-1	-	TRBJ2-1	TGCGCCAGCAGCCAAGAGGGTAAAGTACGGGGTGAGCAGTTCTTC	CASSQEGKVRGEQFF
-	TRBV13	-	TRBJ1-3	TGTGCCAGCAGCCTCACAGGATCCCCCTCTGGAAACACCATATATTTT	CASSLTGSPSGNTIYF
-	TRBV6-5	-	TRBJ2-6	TGTGCCAGCAGTTACACAGATACTGGGGCCAACGTCCTGACTTTC	CASSYTDTGANVLTF
-	TRBV4-1	-	TRBJ1-3	TGCGCCAGCAGGCCGACGGGGGGCACCATATATTTT	CASRPTGGTIYF
-	TRBV27	-	TRBJ2-7	TGTGCCAGCAGTAGCAAGACAGGTTACGAGCAGTACTTC	CASSSKTGYEQYF
TRBD1	TRBV5-1	-	TRBJ1-2	TGCGCCAGCAGCTTGGGACAGGGGTTGGGCGGCTACACCTTC	CASSLGQGLGGYTF
-	TRBV18	-	TRBJ1-1	TGTGCCAGCTCACCAATCAGGGGTACTGAAGCTTTCTTT	CASSPIRGTEAFF
TRBD1	TRBV7-2	-	TRBJ2-3	TGTGCCAGCAGCTTAGGAGGGGGCACCGTAACAGATACGCAGTATTTT	CASSLGGGTVTDTQYF
-	TRBV6-4	few	TRBJ2-6	TGTGCCAGCAGTGACTCTAGCGGCTCTGGGGCCAACGTCCTGACTTTC	CASSDSSGSGANVLTF
-	TRBV7-3	-	TRBJ2-7	TGTGCCAGCAGCCCTTGGGGGGAAGGGGAGCAGTACTTC	CASSPWGEGEQYF
-	TRBV6-5	-	TRBJ1-3	TGTGCCAGCAGTACAGGCCACTCTGGAAACACCATATATTTT	CASSTGHSGNTIYF
-	TRBV30	-	TRBJ1-2	TGTGCCTGGAGGGCACAGGGAAATACGATCTATGGCTACACCTTC	CAWRAQGNTIYGYTF
-	TRBV7-6	-	TRBJ1-1	TGTGCCAGCAACCTTGGGGCAGGGACTGAAGCTTTCTTT	CASNLGAGTEAFF
TRBD1	TRBV4-3	-	TRBJ2-4	TGCGCCAGCAGCCCTGGAGGGACAGGGAAAAACATTCAGTACTTC	CASSPGGTGKNIQYF
-	TRBV7-2	-	TRBJ1-3	TGTGCCAGCAGCCGGGACACTGGAAACACCATATATTTT	CASSRDTGNTIYF
TRBD1	TRBV5-1	-	TRBJ2-7	TGTGCCAGCAGCTTCCCCGGGACAGGGTCCCACGAGCAGTACTTC	CASSFPGTGSHEQYF
-	TRBV19	-	TRBJ1-2	TGTGCCAGTAGCTTTCCCTATGGCTACACCTTC	CASSFPYGYTF
-	TRBV7-3	few	TRBJ1-2	TGTGCCAGCAGCTCGACAGCTGCGGGCTACACCTTC	CASSSTAAGYTF
TRBD2	TRBV7-9	-	TRBJ2-2	TGTGCCAGCAGCTTCACGGCGGGGGGACCCACCGGGGAGCTGTTTTTT	CASSFTAGGPTGELFF
TRBD1	TRBV4-3	-	TRBJ2-5	TGCGCCAGCAGCACAGGGGGAGGGACCCAGTACTTC	CASSTGGGTQYF
TRBD2	TRBV11-3	-	TRBJ2-1	TGTGCCAGCAGCTTAAGGCGGGGGGTCCTCAATGAGCAGTTCTTC	CASSLRRGVLNEQFF
-	TRBV9	-	TRBJ2-3	TGTGCCAGCAGCCCCCTTCCGAGAGATACGCAGTATTTT	CASSPLPRDTQYF
TRBD2	TRBV5-4	-	TRBJ2-7	TGTGCCAGCAGCTGGGGACTAGCGGGGGGGCTCGGCTACGAGCAGTACTTC	CASSWGLAGGLGYEQYF
-	TRBV15	-	TRBJ1-2	TGTGCCACCAGCCTCGGGGGGTCCTACCGGAGCACCTTC	CATSLGGSYRSTF
TRBD1	TRBV7-2	-	TRBJ1-5	TGTGCCAGCAGCCCCAGGACAGGGAATCGAGGCCAGCCCCAGCATTTT	CASSPRTGNRGQPQHF
TRBD2	TRBV10-2	-	TRBJ2-1	TGCGCCAGCAGTTCCCCCGGGGGGGCCAATGAGCAGTTCTTC	CASSSPGGANEQFF
TRBD1	TRBV4-3	-	TRBJ1-4	TGCGCCAGCAGCCAACGTAGACAGGGGGCGTATAGTGAAAAACTGTTTTTT	CASSQRRQGAYSEKLFF
TRBD1	TRBV5-6	-	TRBJ1-2	TGTGCCAGCAGCTCCACTTTCACAGGGGGCGAAGTTCGCTACACCTTC	CASSSTFTGGEVRYTF
-	TRBV7-2	-	TRBJ1-3	TGTGCCAGCAGCTTAAGCAGGGCTGGAAACACCATATATTTT	CASSLSRAGNTIYF
TRBD1	TRBV9	few	TRBJ1-1	TGTGCCAGCAGCGTAGCAATGGGACAGGGGGGTGAAGCTTTCTTT	CASSVAMGQGGEAFF
-	TRBV12-5	-	TRBJ2-2	TGTGCTAGTGGTTTGGGACGCCGGCGGGGAGACACCGGGGAGCTGTTTTTT	CASGLGRRRGDTGELFF
-	TRBV6-4	-	TRBJ2-3	TGTGCCAGCGCCAACACACAGGAGAGCACAGATACGCAGTATTTT	CASANTQESTDTQYF
TRBD2	TRBV7-2	-	TRBJ2-2	TGTGCCAGCAGCTCCCGACTAGCGGGGGGCCTGAACACCGGGGAGCTGTTTTTT	CASSSRLAGGLNTGELFF
TRBD1	TRBV5-1	few	TRBJ1-1	TGCGCCAGCAGCTTGACCGGGACAGGCACTGAAGCTTTCTTT	CASSLTGTGTEAFF